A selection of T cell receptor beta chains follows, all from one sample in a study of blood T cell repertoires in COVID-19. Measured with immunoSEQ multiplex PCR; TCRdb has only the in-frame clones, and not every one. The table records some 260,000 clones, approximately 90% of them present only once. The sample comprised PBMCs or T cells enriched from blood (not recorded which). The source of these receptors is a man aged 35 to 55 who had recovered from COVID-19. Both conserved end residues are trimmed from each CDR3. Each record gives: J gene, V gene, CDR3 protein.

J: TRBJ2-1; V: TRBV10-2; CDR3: ASSEWGVEQF
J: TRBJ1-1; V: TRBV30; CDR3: AWSGRGQGTEAF
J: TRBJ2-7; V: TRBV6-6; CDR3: ASSRSAGTGLYEQY
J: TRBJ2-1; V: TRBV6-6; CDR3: ASSSAGTGGGRQF
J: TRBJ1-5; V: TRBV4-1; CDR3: ASSQSPRGNQPQH
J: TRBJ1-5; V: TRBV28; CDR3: ASSQGGTGQPQH
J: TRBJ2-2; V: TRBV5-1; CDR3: ASSPTSGTNTGELF
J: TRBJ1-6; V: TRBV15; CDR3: ATSRDIEGTSPLH
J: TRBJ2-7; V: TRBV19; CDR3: ASSFRRTGGTYEQY
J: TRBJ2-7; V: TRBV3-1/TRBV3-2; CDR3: ASSPQGANSYEQY
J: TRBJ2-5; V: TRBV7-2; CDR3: ASSLKPGETQY
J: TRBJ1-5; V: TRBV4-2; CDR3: ASSQATEPNQPQH
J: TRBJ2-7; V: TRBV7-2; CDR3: ASSLAMTVSYEQY
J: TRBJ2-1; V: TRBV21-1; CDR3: ASSEWTGQGPPDSYNEQF
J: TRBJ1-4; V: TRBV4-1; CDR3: ASSHTGDEKLF
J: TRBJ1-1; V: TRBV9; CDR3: ASSVLKNTEAF
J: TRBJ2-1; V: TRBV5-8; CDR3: ASSHRGRTDEQF